The clone carrying this TCR beta chain was recorded only once. What it binds is unknown. The CDR3 runs to 14 residues. Germline CDR1 is MDHEN and CDR2 is SYDVKM. Trimming cost V 8 bases and J 3 bases, with 14 bases left between them. The data originate from a study of cytomegalovirus exposure and HLA in healthy donors. Study results and limitations: CMV serostatus was the sole immune exposure information available. As confirmed in vitro, a few CMV-associated chains were specific for CMV antigens. The authors enumerated some 170 TCR beta chains as linked to cytomegalovirus.

Researchers ran the PCR with 60 Vbeta and 13 Jbeta primers. Per the authors' pipeline: The count from a later analysis was tens of millions of unique TCR beta chains, 9.5 million to 13 million of them shared. Some clones are missing from TCRdb's copy, which holds only in-frame ones; the method was immunoSEQ multiplex PCR. V and J calls plus clone size are reproduced from that table; the DNA served to infer D and trimming. The data hold over 150,000 clones, with around 80% observed a single time. The sequence came from a young man in good health and CMV-seronegative. The specimen was PBMCs. The chain uses TRBV28 and TRBJ1-5, with D tentatively TRBD1 (5 bases). CDR3 sequence (DNA): TGTGCCAGCCTACATAGGACACCCAATCAGCCCCAGCATTTT. It encodes CASLHRTPNQPQHF.